A selection of T cell receptor beta chains follows, all from one sample in a study of beta chain features in type 1 diabetes. The protocol was immunoSEQ multiplex PCR, while the TCRdb copy is restricted to in-frame clones and leaves out a portion. The sample holds hundreds of thousands of clones; around 15% are singletons and the top ten take 0.022%. The source material was naive CD4+ T cells from blood. These TCRs come from a man aged 18 to 29 with type 1 diabetes. Each CDR3 is given with its conserved first and last residue. Fields, in order: V gene, D gene, J gene, CDR3 protein. A D gene is named only where the DNA matches it firmly.

v_gene: TRBV7-8; d_gene: TRBD1; j_gene: -; CDR3aa: CASSPDRGLAYEQYF
v_gene: TRBV30; d_gene: -; j_gene: TRBJ1-1; CDR3aa: CAWSVAGGSTEAFF
v_gene: TRBV5-1; d_gene: -; j_gene: TRBJ2-5; CDR3aa: CASSSQETQYF
v_gene: TRBV28; d_gene: -; j_gene: TRBJ2-1; CDR3aa: CASSLPGTHNEQFF
v_gene: TRBV27; d_gene: -; j_gene: TRBJ1-6; CDR3aa: CASSLVQINSPLHF
v_gene: TRBV9; d_gene: -; j_gene: TRBJ2-5; CDR3aa: CASSVDLPQETQYF
v_gene: TRBV9; d_gene: -; j_gene: TRBJ2-3; CDR3aa: CASSLRQKESTDTQYF
v_gene: TRBV7-2; d_gene: -; j_gene: TRBJ1-4; CDR3aa: CASSLVSTNEKLFF
v_gene: TRBV7-9; d_gene: -; j_gene: TRBJ2-5; CDR3aa: CASSLVGIRETQYF
v_gene: TRBV30; d_gene: -; j_gene: TRBJ2-3; CDR3aa: CAWSSDRATQYF
v_gene: TRBV18; d_gene: -; j_gene: TRBJ2-7; CDR3aa: CASSPRGDWEQYF
v_gene: TRBV12-5; d_gene: -; j_gene: TRBJ1-1; CDR3aa: CASTRQGGTEAFF
v_gene: TRBV9; d_gene: TRBD2; j_gene: TRBJ2-3; CDR3aa: CASSSPAGGLDTQYF
v_gene: TRBV7-6; d_gene: -; j_gene: TRBJ2-1; CDR3aa: CASSPSSYNEQFF
v_gene: TRBV27; d_gene: -; j_gene: TRBJ2-5; CDR3aa: CASSLAGTQYF
v_gene: TRBV7-3; d_gene: -; j_gene: TRBJ2-3; CDR3aa: CASSQGADSTDTQYF
v_gene: TRBV28; d_gene: TRBD1; j_gene: TRBJ1-5; CDR3aa: CASYRTGGSQPQHF
v_gene: TRBV19; d_gene: -; j_gene: TRBJ2-3; CDR3aa: CASSSGSTDTQYF
v_gene: TRBV10-2; d_gene: -; j_gene: TRBJ1-2; CDR3aa: CAIWTGNYGYTF
v_gene: TRBV2; d_gene: -; j_gene: TRBJ2-5; CDR3aa: CASSTGLQWGTQYF
v_gene: TRBV4-1; d_gene: TRBD2; j_gene: TRBJ2-1; CDR3aa: CASGPGLAGGPDEQFF
v_gene: TRBV11-2; d_gene: TRBD1; j_gene: TRBJ1-3; CDR3aa: CASSLEAGTVYF
v_gene: TRBV11-2; d_gene: -; j_gene: TRBJ1-5; CDR3aa: CASSPTQQNQPQHF
v_gene: TRBV20-1; d_gene: -; j_gene: TRBJ2-3; CDR3aa: CSAPTRDTQYF
v_gene: TRBV5-1; d_gene: -; j_gene: TRBJ2-2; CDR3aa: CASRQTGGTGELFF
v_gene: TRBV6-1; d_gene: -; j_gene: TRBJ2-3; CDR3aa: CASFRGLPDTQYF
v_gene: TRBV7-2; d_gene: TRBD2; j_gene: TRBJ2-3; CDR3aa: CASSLGPSGGADTQYF
v_gene: TRBV7-9; d_gene: TRBD2; j_gene: TRBJ2-3; CDR3aa: CASSFGTSGGTDTQYF
v_gene: TRBV9; d_gene: -; j_gene: TRBJ2-4; CDR3aa: CASSVIQGHKNIQYF
v_gene: TRBV2; d_gene: -; j_gene: TRBJ1-1; CDR3aa: CASSSDESTEAFF
v_gene: TRBV6-1; d_gene: -; j_gene: TRBJ2-4; CDR3aa: CASSVGGQENIQYF
v_gene: TRBV28; d_gene: -; j_gene: TRBJ2-5; CDR3aa: CASSGQGDASETQYF
v_gene: TRBV29-1; d_gene: -; j_gene: TRBJ1-1; CDR3aa: CSVPQKNTEAFF
v_gene: TRBV5-1; d_gene: -; j_gene: TRBJ1-2; CDR3aa: CASSLRLDYGYTF
v_gene: TRBV28; d_gene: -; j_gene: TRBJ1-5; CDR3aa: CASSLGQAQHF
v_gene: TRBV6-1; d_gene: -; j_gene: TRBJ1-1; CDR3aa: CASSGSVNTEAFF
v_gene: TRBV2; d_gene: -; j_gene: TRBJ1-5; CDR3aa: CASKLDGGGNQPQHF
v_gene: TRBV6-5; d_gene: -; j_gene: TRBJ2-7; CDR3aa: CASSSTYEQYF
v_gene: TRBV9; d_gene: TRBD2; j_gene: TRBJ2-5; CDR3aa: CASSVTSGVQETQYF